Listed below are T cell receptor beta chains from one sample, sequenced in a study of blood T cell repertoires in COVID-19. Produced via immunoSEQ multiplex PCR; TCRdb's table is partial and in-frame only. In the table there are under 200,000 clones, 85% to 90% of which are singletons. Sequencing was carried out using PBMCs or T cells enriched from blood (not recorded which). These receptors came from a woman in her 40s in a cohort exposed to, infected with or recovered from COVID-19 (not recorded which). CDR3s include the opening cysteine and the closing phenylalanine or tryptophan. A D gene is named only where the DNA matches it firmly. Clone size is shown for a subset of rows, as once, few, many or a class of expanded clone.

j_gene: TRBJ2-1
d_gene: .
v_gene: TRBV5-1
abundance: once
len: 13
CDR3nt: TGCGCCAGCAGCTTGGATCGGGGGATTGAGCAGTTCTTC
CDR3aa: CASSLDRGIEQFF

j_gene: TRBJ2-2
d_gene: TRBD1
v_gene: TRBV24-1
abundance: .
len: 15
CDR3nt: TGTGCCACCAGTGATTATAGGGACAGTCAGGGGGAGCTGTTTTTT
CDR3aa: CATSDYRDSQGELFF

j_gene: TRBJ2-5
d_gene: TRBD2
v_gene: TRBV9
abundance: .
len: 12
CDR3nt: TGTGCCAGCAGCGGGGAGGGAAAGACCCAGTACTTC
CDR3aa: CASSGEGKTQYF

j_gene: TRBJ2-7
d_gene: .
v_gene: TRBV11-2
abundance: .
len: 12
CDR3nt: TGTGCCAGCCATAGCGAGGTCTACGAGCAGTACTTC
CDR3aa: CASHSEVYEQYF

j_gene: TRBJ2-7
d_gene: .
v_gene: TRBV11-2
abundance: .
len: 15
CDR3nt: TGTGCCAGCAGCTTAGAGCGAGGGATCCTCTACGAGCAGTACTTC
CDR3aa: CASSLERGILYEQYF

j_gene: TRBJ1-1
d_gene: .
v_gene: TRBV28
abundance: .
len: 13
CDR3nt: TGTGCCAGCAGTTTACAGGGGAACACTGAAGCTTTCTTT
CDR3aa: CASSLQGNTEAFF

j_gene: TRBJ2-2
d_gene: .
v_gene: TRBV7-9
abundance: few
len: 15
CDR3nt: TGTGCCAGCAGCTGGGGACTCCTCAGCACCGGGGAGCTGTTTTTT
CDR3aa: CASSWGLLSTGELFF

j_gene: TRBJ1-1
d_gene: .
v_gene: TRBV14
abundance: .
len: 15
CDR3nt: TGTGCCAGCAGCCAAGTAGGGGCGTGGGCAACTGAAGCTTTCTTT
CDR3aa: CASSQVGAWATEAFF

j_gene: TRBJ1-4
d_gene: .
v_gene: TRBV11-2
abundance: .
len: 12
CDR3nt: TGTGCCAGCAGCCTGAACACCGAAAAACTGTTTTTT
CDR3aa: CASSLNTEKLFF

j_gene: TRBJ1-1
d_gene: .
v_gene: TRBV12-2
abundance: .
len: 15
CDR3nt: TGTGCAAGTCGCTTAGGGCAGGTGCAGAACACTGAAGCTTTCTTT
CDR3aa: CASRLGQVQNTEAFF

j_gene: TRBJ2-2
d_gene: .
v_gene: TRBV10-3
abundance: .
len: 16
CDR3nt: TGTGCCATCAGTGATGGGGCAGGCGCGAACACCGGGGAGCTGTTTTTT
CDR3aa: CAISDGAGANTGELFF

j_gene: TRBJ2-1
d_gene: .
v_gene: TRBV7-2
abundance: .
len: 14
CDR3nt: TGTGCCAGCAGCTTAGTGACTGGCTGGAATGAGCAGTTCTTC
CDR3aa: CASSLVTGWNEQFF

j_gene: TRBJ2-1
d_gene: TRBD2
v_gene: TRBV2
abundance: .
len: 13
CDR3nt: TGTGCCAGTACGAGCGGGGGGGCTGATGAGCAGTTCTTC
CDR3aa: CASTSGGADEQFF

j_gene: TRBJ2-4
d_gene: .
v_gene: TRBV12-3/TRBV12-4
abundance: .
len: 12
CDR3nt: TGTGCCAGCAGTTCTCCCTTAGACATTCAGTACTTC
CDR3aa: CASSSPLDIQYF

j_gene: TRBJ2-5
d_gene: TRBD2
v_gene: TRBV11-2
abundance: many
len: 15
CDR3nt: TGTGCCAGCAGCCAAGCGGGAGGGCCACTAGAGACCCAGTACTTC
CDR3aa: CASSQAGGPLETQYF

j_gene: TRBJ1-1
d_gene: .
v_gene: TRBV7-2
abundance: .
len: 16
CDR3nt: TGTGCCAGCAGTGACCCGGGCCGGGGGTTGAACACTGAAGCTTTCTTT
CDR3aa: CASSDPGRGLNTEAFF

j_gene: TRBJ1-2
d_gene: TRBD1
v_gene: TRBV7-9
abundance: .
len: 15
CDR3nt: TGTGCCAGCAGCTTCCGACAGGGGGAGTACTATGGCTACACCTTC
CDR3aa: CASSFRQGEYYGYTF

j_gene: TRBJ1-5
d_gene: TRBD1
v_gene: TRBV10-1
abundance: .
len: 18
CDR3nt: TGCGCCAGCAGTGAGTCTAGGGGACAGAGAGTGAGGGTTCAGCCCCAGCATTTT
CDR3aa: CASSESRGQRVRVQPQHF

j_gene: TRBJ2-1
d_gene: TRBD2
v_gene: TRBV6-6
abundance: .
len: 15
CDR3nt: TGTGCCAGCAACCCGGGGGGAGCGCCCTACAATGAGCAGTTCTTC
CDR3aa: CASNPGGAPYNEQFF

j_gene: TRBJ1-1
d_gene: TRBD1
v_gene: TRBV18
abundance: .
len: 12
CDR3nt: TGTGCCAGCCAAACAGGGGGAACTGAAGCTTTCTTT
CDR3aa: CASQTGGTEAFF

j_gene: TRBJ1-1
d_gene: .
v_gene: TRBV5-6
abundance: once
len: 14
CDR3nt: TGTGCCAGCAGCCACAGACGGCGGAACACTGAAGCTTTCTTT
CDR3aa: CASSHRRRNTEAFF

j_gene: TRBJ1-2
d_gene: .
v_gene: TRBV27
abundance: few
len: 14
CDR3nt: TGTGCCAGCAGACCTGCGGCGTGGTTCCAAGGCTACACCTTC
CDR3aa: CASRPAAWFQGYTF

j_gene: TRBJ2-5
d_gene: .
v_gene: TRBV7-5
abundance: once
len: 17
CDR3nt: TGTGTCAGAAGCTTGAGCCCACCGACAGGGGGCGATGAGACCCAGTACTTC
CDR3aa: CVRSLSPPTGGDETQYF

j_gene: TRBJ2-7
d_gene: TRBD1
v_gene: TRBV4-3
abundance: .
len: 19
CDR3nt: TGCGCCAGCAGCCATAGGGGGGCAGGGGGCCATACCTTACCCTACGAGCAGTACTTC
CDR3aa: CASSHRGAGGHTLPYEQYF

j_gene: TRBJ1-1
d_gene: .
v_gene: TRBV7-2
abundance: few
len: 14
CDR3nt: TGTGCCAGCAGCGCCTACAGGGTACCCACTGAAGCTTTCTTT
CDR3aa: CASSAYRVPTEAFF

j_gene: TRBJ2-7
d_gene: .
v_gene: TRBV4-3
abundance: .
len: 16
CDR3nt: TGCGCCAGCAGCCCCGTAATCGACTCAACACGGCGGGAGCAGTACTTC
CDR3aa: CASSPVIDSTRREQYF

j_gene: TRBJ1-1
d_gene: .
v_gene: TRBV6-2/TRBV6-3
abundance: .
len: 16
CDR3nt: TGTGCCAGCAGTTACCGGTGGGGGACACATGGGACTGAAGCTTTCTTT
CDR3aa: CASSYRWGTHGTEAFF

j_gene: TRBJ2-5
d_gene: .
v_gene: TRBV7-9
abundance: .
len: 17
CDR3nt: TGTGCCAGCAGCTCGCGGGGTGCGGTTTTGGGGCAAGAGACCCAGTACTTC
CDR3aa: CASSSRGAVLGQETQYF

j_gene: TRBJ2-4
d_gene: .
v_gene: TRBV10-1
abundance: .
len: 18
CDR3nt: TGCGCCAGCAGTGAGCCTCAACTGAATGCCCTAGCCAAAAACATTCAGTACTTC
CDR3aa: CASSEPQLNALAKNIQYF

j_gene: TRBJ1-3
d_gene: .
v_gene: TRBV29-1
abundance: .
len: 14
CDR3nt: TGCAGCGTTGTACAGGGCGGCTCTGGAAACACCATATATTTT
CDR3aa: CSVVQGGSGNTIYF

j_gene: TRBJ1-5
d_gene: TRBD1
v_gene: TRBV29-1
abundance: once
len: 13
CDR3nt: TGCAGCGTTCAGACAGGGGGGGATGATCCCCAGCATTTT
CDR3aa: CSVQTGGDDPQHF

j_gene: TRBJ2-7
d_gene: .
v_gene: TRBV19
abundance: .
len: 13
CDR3nt: TGTGCCAGTAGTATCCAGGGTCTCTACGAGCAGTACTTC
CDR3aa: CASSIQGLYEQYF

j_gene: TRBJ2-7
d_gene: TRBD1
v_gene: TRBV7-2
abundance: .
len: 15
CDR3nt: TGTGCCAGCAGCTTACTTGGACAGGGACCCTACGAGCAGTACTTC
CDR3aa: CASSLLGQGPYEQYF

j_gene: TRBJ2-3
d_gene: .
v_gene: TRBV6-6
abundance: .
len: 15
CDR3nt: TGTGCCAGCAACCCCGGGCGGGGGCGCCCAGATACGCAGTATTTT
CDR3aa: CASNPGRGRPDTQYF

j_gene: TRBJ2-7
d_gene: .
v_gene: TRBV4-1
abundance: .
len: 17
CDR3nt: TGCGCCAGCAGCCAAGAGTACTTCGGGTTGAGCTCCTACGAGCAGTACTTC
CDR3aa: CASSQEYFGLSSYEQYF

j_gene: TRBJ2-3
d_gene: .
v_gene: TRBV7-9
abundance: once
len: 16
CDR3nt: TGTGCCAGCAGCTTAGTGCCCCCAGAGGGCACAGATACGCAGTATTTT
CDR3aa: CASSLVPPEGTDTQYF

j_gene: TRBJ1-2
d_gene: .
v_gene: TRBV5-1
abundance: .
len: 15
CDR3nt: TGCGCCAGCAGCCCGGAGTATGAAGGGGGATATGGCTACACCTTC
CDR3aa: CASSPEYEGGYGYTF

j_gene: TRBJ2-5
d_gene: TRBD1
v_gene: TRBV29-1
abundance: once
len: 15
CDR3nt: TGCAGCGGCCTACCGGGACAGGGAAGAGCAGAGACCCAGTACTTC
CDR3aa: CSGLPGQGRAETQYF

j_gene: TRBJ1-1
d_gene: .
v_gene: TRBV3-1/TRBV3-2
abundance: .
len: 13
CDR3nt: TGTGCCAGTAGTCGAGCTCAGGCGTCTGAAGCTTTCTTT
CDR3aa: CASSRAQASEAFF

j_gene: TRBJ2-2
d_gene: .
v_gene: TRBV3-1/TRBV3-2
abundance: few
len: 17
CDR3nt: TGTGCCAGCAGCCAATTCCCGGACAAAACTAACCCCGGGGAGCTGTTTTTT
CDR3aa: CASSQFPDKTNPGELFF

j_gene: TRBJ2-1
d_gene: TRBD2
v_gene: TRBV7-2
abundance: .
len: 15
CDR3nt: TGTGCCAGCAGCTTGAGCGGGAGTTCCTACAATGAGCAGTTCTTC
CDR3aa: CASSLSGSSYNEQFF

j_gene: TRBJ1-4
d_gene: TRBD1
v_gene: TRBV12-5
abundance: .
len: 16
CDR3nt: TGTGCTAGAGCCGGGACAGGGGGCAAAGAAGGTGAAAAACTGTTTTTT
CDR3aa: CARAGTGGKEGEKLFF

j_gene: TRBJ2-1
d_gene: TRBD1
v_gene: TRBV29-1
abundance: .
len: 13
CDR3nt: TGCAGCGTTGCCGGGACAGGGGGCCATGAGCAGTTCTTC
CDR3aa: CSVAGTGGHEQFF

j_gene: TRBJ2-1
d_gene: .
v_gene: TRBV7-9
abundance: .
len: 14
CDR3nt: TGTGCCAGCAGCAGTACAGACCCAAGGAATGAGCAGTTCTTC
CDR3aa: CASSSTDPRNEQFF

j_gene: TRBJ2-7
d_gene: .
v_gene: TRBV4-3
abundance: .
len: 16
CDR3nt: TGCGCCAGCAGCCAAGAAGCCGACGACATGGGCTACGAGCAGTACTTC
CDR3aa: CASSQEADDMGYEQYF

j_gene: TRBJ1-4
d_gene: .
v_gene: TRBV28
abundance: .
len: 12
CDR3nt: TGTGCCAGCAGTTTTCGGGGTGAAAAACTGTTTTTT
CDR3aa: CASSFRGEKLFF

j_gene: TRBJ2-7
d_gene: TRBD1
v_gene: TRBV4-3
abundance: .
len: 14
CDR3nt: TGCGCCAGCAGCCAAAACAGGGGGACCTACGAGCAGTACTTC
CDR3aa: CASSQNRGTYEQYF

j_gene: TRBJ1-6
d_gene: .
v_gene: TRBV7-8
abundance: .
len: 16
CDR3nt: TGTGCCAGCAGCTTAGACCCGAGCTCCTATAATTCACCCCTCCACTTT
CDR3aa: CASSLDPSSYNSPLHF

j_gene: TRBJ1-1
d_gene: .
v_gene: TRBV11-3
abundance: .
len: 12
CDR3nt: TGTGCCAGCAGTACGGGGAACACTGAAGCTTTCTTT
CDR3aa: CASSTGNTEAFF

j_gene: TRBJ2-7
d_gene: TRBD2
v_gene: TRBV6-5
abundance: .
len: 14
CDR3nt: TGTGCCAGCAGTCGGACTAGCGGGATCTACGAGCAGTACTTC
CDR3aa: CASSRTSGIYEQYF

j_gene: TRBJ2-6
d_gene: .
v_gene: TRBV7-9
abundance: .
len: 16
CDR3nt: TGTGCCAGCAGCCCCCGGGGTGGGTCTGGGGCCAACGTCCTGACTTTC
CDR3aa: CASSPRGGSGANVLTF

j_gene: TRBJ1-5
d_gene: .
v_gene: TRBV11-2
abundance: .
len: 15
CDR3nt: TGTGCCAGCAGCTTATGGGGGGGCAGCAATCAGCCCCAGCATTTT
CDR3aa: CASSLWGGSNQPQHF